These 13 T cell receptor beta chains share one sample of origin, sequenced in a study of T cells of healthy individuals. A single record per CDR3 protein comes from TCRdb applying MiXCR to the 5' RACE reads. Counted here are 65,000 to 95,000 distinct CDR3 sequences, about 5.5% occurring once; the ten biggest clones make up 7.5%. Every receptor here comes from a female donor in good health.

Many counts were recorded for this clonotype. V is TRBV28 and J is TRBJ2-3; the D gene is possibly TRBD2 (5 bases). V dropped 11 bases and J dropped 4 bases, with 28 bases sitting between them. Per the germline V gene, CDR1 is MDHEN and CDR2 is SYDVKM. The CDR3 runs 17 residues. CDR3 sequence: CASSSRRTALLADTQYF. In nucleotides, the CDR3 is TGTGCCTCCAGCAGCCGGAGGACTGCACTCCTCGCAGATACGCAGTATTTT.

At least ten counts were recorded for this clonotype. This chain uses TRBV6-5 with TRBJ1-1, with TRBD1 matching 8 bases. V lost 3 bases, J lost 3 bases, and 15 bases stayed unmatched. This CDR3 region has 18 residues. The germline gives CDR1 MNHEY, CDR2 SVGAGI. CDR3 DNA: TGTGCCAGCAGTTATGATAGGGAAAAGAGGACAGGGTACACTGAAGCTTTCTTT. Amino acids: CASSYDREKRTGYTEAFF.

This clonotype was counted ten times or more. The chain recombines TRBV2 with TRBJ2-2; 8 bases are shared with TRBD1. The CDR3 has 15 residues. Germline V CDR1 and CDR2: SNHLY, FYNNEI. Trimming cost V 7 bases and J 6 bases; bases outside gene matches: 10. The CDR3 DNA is TGTGCCAGCAAGGTTGGCAGGGGGCGTTCCGGGGAGCTGTTTTTT. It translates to CASKVGRGRSGELFF.

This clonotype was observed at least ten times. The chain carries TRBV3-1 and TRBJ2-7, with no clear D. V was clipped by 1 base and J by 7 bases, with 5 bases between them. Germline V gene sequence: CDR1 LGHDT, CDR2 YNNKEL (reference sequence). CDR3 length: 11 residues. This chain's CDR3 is CASSQVEEQYF. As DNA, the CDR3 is TGTGCCAGCAGCCAAGTCGAGGAGCAGTACTTC.

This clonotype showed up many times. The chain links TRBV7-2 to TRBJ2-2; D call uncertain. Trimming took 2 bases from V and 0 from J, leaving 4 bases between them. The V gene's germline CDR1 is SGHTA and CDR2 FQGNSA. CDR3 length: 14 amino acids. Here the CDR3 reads CASSLFTNTGELFF. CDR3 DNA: TGTGCCAGCAGCTTATTCACGAACACCGGGGAGCTGTTTTTT.

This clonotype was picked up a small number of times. This chain's CDR3 is CASSQGTGGYTF. DNA for the CDR3: TGTGCCAGCAGCCAAGGGACAGGTGGCTACACCTTC. The V gene is TRBV3-1, the J gene TRBJ1-2; TRBD1 matches 7 bases. The V gene's germline CDR1 is LGHDT and CDR2 YNNKEL (reference sequence). This CDR3 comprises 12 residues. V was clipped by 1 base and J by 7 bases; unmatched bases: 0. Full variable domain (rest looked up from reference TRBV3-1 and TRBJ1-2): DTAVSQTPKYLVTQMGNDKSIKCEQNLGHDTMYWYKQDSKKFLKIMFSYNNKELIINETVPNRFSPKSPDKAHLNLHINSLELGDSAVYFCASSQGTGGYTFGSGTRLTVV.

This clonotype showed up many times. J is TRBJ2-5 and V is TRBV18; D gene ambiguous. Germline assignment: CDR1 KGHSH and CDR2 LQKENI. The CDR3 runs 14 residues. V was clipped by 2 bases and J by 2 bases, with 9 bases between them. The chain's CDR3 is CASSPSLGQETQYF. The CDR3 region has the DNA TGTGCCAGCTCACCAAGTTTAGGGCAAGAGACCCAGTACTTC. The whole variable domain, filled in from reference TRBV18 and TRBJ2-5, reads NAGVMQNPRHLVRRRGQEARLRCSPMKGHSHVYWYRQLPEEGLKFMVYLQKENIIDESGMPKERFSAEFPKEGPSILRIQQVVRGDSAAYFCASSPSLGQETQYFGPGTRLLVL.

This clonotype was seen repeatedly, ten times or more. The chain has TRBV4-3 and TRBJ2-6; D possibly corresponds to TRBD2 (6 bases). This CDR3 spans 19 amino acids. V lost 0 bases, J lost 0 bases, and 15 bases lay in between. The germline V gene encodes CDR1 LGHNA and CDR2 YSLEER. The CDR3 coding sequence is TGCGCCAGCAGCCAAGATTGGGGCGGGACCCGCTCTGGGGCCAACGTCCTGACTTTC. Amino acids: CASSQDWGGTRSGANVLTF.

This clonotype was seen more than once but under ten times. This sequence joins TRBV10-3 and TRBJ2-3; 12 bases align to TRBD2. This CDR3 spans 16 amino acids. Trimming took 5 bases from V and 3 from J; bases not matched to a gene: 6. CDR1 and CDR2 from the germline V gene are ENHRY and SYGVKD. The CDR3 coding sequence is TGTGCCATCAGTCCTTCTAGCGGGAGGGAAACAGATACGCAGTATTTT. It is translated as CAISPSSGRETDTQYF.

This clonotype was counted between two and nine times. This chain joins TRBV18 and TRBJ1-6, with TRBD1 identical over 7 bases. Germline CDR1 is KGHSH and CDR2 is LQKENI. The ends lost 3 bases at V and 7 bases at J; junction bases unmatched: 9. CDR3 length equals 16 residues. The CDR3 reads CASSPLRQGENSPLHF. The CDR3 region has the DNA TGTGCCAGCTCACCCCTCCGCCAGGGGGAAAATTCACCCCTCCACTTT.

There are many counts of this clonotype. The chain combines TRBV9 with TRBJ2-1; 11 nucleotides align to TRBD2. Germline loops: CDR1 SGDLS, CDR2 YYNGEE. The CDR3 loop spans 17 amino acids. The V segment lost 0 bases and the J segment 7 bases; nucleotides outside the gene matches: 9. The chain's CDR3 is CASSVGGLAVAKNEQFF. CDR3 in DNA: TGTGCCAGCAGCGTAGGGGGACTAGCGGTTGCTAAAAATGAGCAGTTCTTC.

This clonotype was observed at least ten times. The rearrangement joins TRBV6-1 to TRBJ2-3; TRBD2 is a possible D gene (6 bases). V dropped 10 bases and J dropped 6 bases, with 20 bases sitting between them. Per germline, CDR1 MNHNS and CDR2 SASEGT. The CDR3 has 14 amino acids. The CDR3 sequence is CATLPGLLGDTQYF. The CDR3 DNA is TGTGCCACCCTCCCGGGACTTTTGGGGGATACGCAGTATTTT.

The CDR3 DNA reads as TGCAGCGTTGTAGCCAGGTTGAACACTGAAGCTTTCTTT. This encodes CSVVARLNTEAFF. This chain connects TRBV29-1 to TRBJ1-1; D uncertain. V was trimmed by 4 bases and J by 0 bases, leaving 9 bases between them. The germline gives CDR1 SQVTM, CDR2 ANQGSEA. The length of the CDR3 is 13 residues.